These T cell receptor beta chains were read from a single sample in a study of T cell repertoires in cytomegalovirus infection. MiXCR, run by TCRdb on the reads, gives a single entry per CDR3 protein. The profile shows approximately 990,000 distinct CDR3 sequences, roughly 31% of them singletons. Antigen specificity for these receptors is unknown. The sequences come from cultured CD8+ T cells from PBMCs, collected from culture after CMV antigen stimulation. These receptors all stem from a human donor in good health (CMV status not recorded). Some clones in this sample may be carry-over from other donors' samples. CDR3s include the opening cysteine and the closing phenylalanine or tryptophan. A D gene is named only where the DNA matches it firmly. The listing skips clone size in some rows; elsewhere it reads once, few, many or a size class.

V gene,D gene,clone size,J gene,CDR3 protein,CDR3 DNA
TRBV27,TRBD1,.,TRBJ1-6,CASSDRGDPYSPLHF,TGTGCCAGCAGTGACAGGGGAGACCCTTACTCACCCCTCCACTTT
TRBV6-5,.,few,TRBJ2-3,CASSYSADSTDTQYF,TGTGCCAGCAGTTACTCGGCAGATAGCACAGATACGCAGTATTTT
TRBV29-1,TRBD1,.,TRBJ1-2,CSVEIGGHGYTF,TGCAGCGTTGAAATAGGGGGCCATGGCTACACCTTC
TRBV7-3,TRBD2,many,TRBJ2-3,CASSLRAGVTPGGTDTQYF,TGTGCCAGCAGCCTAAGGGCGGGGGTAACACCTGGGGGCACAGATACGCAGTATTTT
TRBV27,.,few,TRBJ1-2,CASSSPLGLGYTF,TGTGCCAGCAGTTCTCCCTTGGGACTCGGCTACACCTTC
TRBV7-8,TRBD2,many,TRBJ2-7,CASSPRLAGGLSYEQYF,TGTGCCAGCAGCCCCCGACTAGCGGGGGGGCTTAGCTACGAGCAGTACTTC
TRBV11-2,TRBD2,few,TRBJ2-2,CASSLFPSGGSGELFF,TGTGCCAGCAGCTTATTCCCTAGCGGGGGCAGCGGGGAGCTGTTTTTT
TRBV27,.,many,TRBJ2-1,CASSPTRGSGEQFF,TGTGCCAGCAGTCCTACGAGGGGGTCTGGAGAGCAGTTCTTC
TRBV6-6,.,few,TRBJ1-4,CASSYTVDNEKLFF,TGTGCCAGCAGTTACACGGTTGATAATGAAAAACTGTTTTTT
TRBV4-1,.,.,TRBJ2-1,CASSQVTGPRGYNEQFF,TGCGCCAGCAGCCAAGTTACCGGGCCCCGGGGGTACAATGAGCAGTTCTTC
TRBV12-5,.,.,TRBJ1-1,CASGFWGNTEAFF,TGTGCTAGTGGTTTCTGGGGGAACACTGAAGCTTTCTTT